Listed here are 24 T cell receptor beta chains from one sample, sequenced in a study of blood T cell repertoires in COVID-19. Assay used: immunoSEQ multiplex PCR; TCRdb lists only in-frame clones, some missing. The sample yields some 150,000 clones, approximately 89% seen once. Input material: peripheral blood. Receptor source: a human donor in a cohort sampled during active COVID-19.

The genes are TRBV7-2 and TRBJ2-3, with 7 bases aligning to TRBD1. V was pared by 5 bases and J by 0 bases, with 11 bases of the junction left unmatched. Germline V gene data show CDR1 as SGHTA and CDR2 as FQGNSA. CDR3 length: 17 residues. The CDR3 loop is CASSPWDRSSSTDTQYF. For the CDR3, the DNA is TGTGCCAGCAGCCCCTGGGACAGAAGTTCTAGCACAGATACGCAGTATTTT.

The chain joins TRBV27 to TRBJ2-7; 12 bases match TRBD2. J was trimmed by 7 bases and V by 3 bases; bases with no gene match: 7. Germline V gives CDR1 MNHEY, CDR2 SMNVEV (reference sequence). The CDR3 runs to 15 residues. CDR3 bases: TGTGCCAGCAGTTTTGGACTAGCGGGGATTGGGGAGCAGTACTTC. This codes for CASSFGLAGIGEQYF.

In nucleotides, the CDR3 is TGTGCCAGCAGCGGACAGGGAGATACGCAGTATTTT. The encoded protein is CASSGQGDTQYF. The chain is built from TRBV6-5 and TRBJ2-3; 8 bases match TRBD1. Germline CDR1 reads MNHEY; CDR2 reads SVGAGI. V shed 6 bases and J 5 bases; nucleotides not matched to a gene: 1. CDR3 size: 12 residues.

This sequence joins TRBV19 and TRBJ2-7; TRBD2 agrees at 7 bases. This CDR3 comprises 13 residues. Trimming took 3 bases from V and 3 from J; bases not matched to a gene: 2. The germline gives CDR1 LNHDA, CDR2 SQIVND (reference sequence). Written as DNA, the CDR3 is TGTGCCAGTAGTATTCCGGGGGGCTACGAGCAGTACTTC. Amino acid sequence: CASSIPGGYEQYF.

This chain connects TRBV6-1 to TRBJ2-7, with D perhaps TRBD1 (6 bases). V lost 2 bases to trimming and J lost 4 bases, with 6 bases between them. The germline CDR1 and CDR2 sequences are MNHNS and SASEGT. This CDR3 spans 12 amino acids. The CDR3 nucleotides read TGTGCCAGCAGTGAAACAGGGTACGAGCAGTACTTC. Its protein is CASSETGYEQYF.

In nucleotides, the CDR3 is TGTGCCAGCAGTCCCCGGGACAGAGAGACCCAGTACTTC. Translated, it gives CASSPRDRETQYF. The chain couples TRBV27 to TRBJ2-5; 7 bases map to TRBD1. Germline V lookup: CDR1 MNHEY, CDR2 SMNVEV (reference sequence). This CDR3 is built from 13 residues. V shed 5 bases and J 4 bases; nucleotides not matched to a gene: 4.

The CDR3 DNA sequence: TGCGCTATGGGCAGGGGTCCCTCCCAGACTGGAAACACCATATATTTT. This codes for CAMGRGPSQTGNTIYF. The chain employs TRBV10-1 and TRBJ1-3; tentatively, D is TRBD1 (6 bases). Germline CDR1 WNHNN, CDR2 SYGVQD (reference sequence). The CDR3 contains 16 residues.

V and J are TRBV6-5 and TRBJ1-2; a possible D gene is TRBD1 (5 bases). Germline values: CDR1 MNHEY, CDR2 SVGAGI. The CDR3 is 15 residues long. Trimming pared 4 bases from V and 1 base from J, leaving 13 bases between. CDR3 in amino acids: CASSSAGNFNYGYTF. In nucleotides, the CDR3 is TGTGCCAGCAGTTCAGCAGGGAACTTTAACTATGGCTACACCTTC.

This chain links TRBV12-3 or TRBV12-4 with TRBJ2-1; a possible D gene is TRBD2 (6 bases). This CDR3 contains 13 residues. V dropped 8 bases and J dropped 3 bases, with 11 bases sitting between them. DNA of the CDR3: TGTGCCAGCGGGGTCGGGGGCTACAATGAGCAGTTCTTC. This codes for CASGVGGYNEQFF.

V usage is TRBV6-5 and J usage is TRBJ1-1; TRBD1 agrees at 8 bases. Germline-derived CDR1 and CDR2 are MNHEY and SVGAGI. Trimming at V came to 2 bases and at J to 10 bases, leaving 9 bases not matched to a gene. There are 14 residues in the CDR3. In DNA form, the CDR3 reads TGTGCCAGCAGTTACACCAGGACAGGGCCTTCAGCTTTCTTT. Protein product: CASSYTRTGPSAFF.

J is TRBJ2-1 and V is TRBV5-6; TRBD2 agrees at 13 bases. The CDR3 is 15 amino acids. Germline lookup yields CDR1 SGHDT and CDR2 YYEEEE. V lost 4 bases, J lost 7 bases, and 5 bases stayed unmatched. For the CDR3, the DNA is TGTGCCAGCAGCGTTCCGGGACTAGCGGGGAATGAGCAGTTCTTC. It specifies CASSVPGLAGNEQFF. The full variable domain, completed using reference TRBV5-6 and TRBJ2-1, is DAGVTQSPTHLIKTRGQQVTLRCSPKSGHDTVSWYQQALGQGPQFIFQYYEEEERQRGNFPDRFSGHQFPNYSSELNVNALLLGDSALYLCASSVPGLAGNEQFFGPGTRLTVL.

The CDR3 DNA follows: TGTGCCAGCAGCTCCCCCGGGACAGGGGCCTTCCAAGAGACCCAGTACTTC. Translating gives CASSSPGTGAFQETQYF. The chain is built from TRBV5-6 and TRBJ2-5; 10 nucleotides match TRBD1. With V trimmed by 3 bases and J by 1 base, 9 bases remained unmatched. Germline CDR1 is SGHDT and CDR2 is YYEEEE. The CDR3 contains 17 residues.

The rearrangement joins TRBV7-9 to TRBJ2-1; 14 bases map to TRBD2. From germline, CDR1 is SEHNR and CDR2 FQNEAQ (reference sequence). J lost 8 bases, V lost 5 bases, and 5 bases had no gene match. CDR3 length equals 15 residues. The CDR3 region has the DNA TGTGCCAGCAGCATGACTAGCGGGGGGGCCTATGAGCAGTTCTTC. This sequence encodes CASSMTSGGAYEQFF.

The CDR3 sequence is CASSYGGAANEQFF. The CDR3 DNA reads TGTGCCAGCAGTTATGGGGGGGCCGCCAATGAGCAGTTCTTC. The chain recombines TRBV6-5 with TRBJ2-1, with D possibly TRBD2 on 7 matching bases. CDR3 length: 14 residues. V was trimmed by 3 bases and J by 6 bases, leaving 12 bases between them. Germline values: CDR1 MNHEY, CDR2 SVGAGI.

J is TRBJ1-2 and V is TRBV5-4, with D possibly TRBD1 on 5 matching bases. The CDR3 is 13 amino acids. CDR1 is SGHNT and CDR2 is YYREEE in the germline V gene (reference sequence). The V gene lost 0 bases and the J gene lost 4 bases, with 7 bases spanning the gap. CDR3 DNA sequence: TGTGCCAGCAGCTTGGAACAGGCCTATGGCTACACCTTC. Translating gives CASSLEQAYGYTF.

This clone occurred once. The chain carries TRBV6-5 and TRBJ1-5; D is ambiguous. Trimming took 7 bases from V and 9 from J, leaving 16 bases between them. The CDR3 is 13 residues long. Germline V gene lookup returns CDR1 MNHEY and CDR2 SVGAGI. The CDR3 DNA reads as TGTGCCAGCACGGAGGACGGTCCACTGCCCCAGCATTTT. Its translation: CASTEDGPLPQHF.

The chain links TRBV4-2 to TRBJ2-1; the match to TRBD2 covers 9 bases. This CDR3 has 17 residues. Looked up from germline, CDR1 is LGHNA and CDR2 is YNFKEQ. V was clipped by 0 bases and J by 5 bases; unmatched bases: 8. The CDR3, as DNA: TGTGCCAGCAGCCAAGATAGTCCTAGCGGGGAGAACAATGAGCAGTTCTTC. Translation gives CASSQDSPSGENNEQFF.

This clone was observed a single time. The gene calls are TRBV5-8 and TRBJ2-7; 8 bases are a match to TRBD2. The CDR3 length is 19 residues. J gave up 2 bases and V 9 bases, and 25 bases lay outside the gene matches. In germline, CDR1 is SGHTS, CDR2 YDEGEE. In DNA form, the CDR3 reads TGTGCCACCCCTCCGATTAGGCGGGGGGCCTCCCGGGGTCCCTACGAGCAGTACTTC. Protein product: CATPPIRRGASRGPYEQYF.

The chain joins TRBV28 to TRBJ2-7; 7 bases fit TRBD1. Germline assignment: CDR1 MDHEN and CDR2 SYDVKM. Losses at the gene ends were 2 bases for V and 3 bases for J; bases not matched to a gene: 4. The length of the CDR3 is 14 residues. The CDR3 loop is CASSLDRVGYEQYF. CDR3 coding DNA: TGTGCCAGCAGTTTAGACAGGGTAGGCTACGAGCAGTACTTC. Based on the CDR3 plus reference TRBV28 and TRBJ2-7, the full variable domain is DVKVTQSSRYLVKRTGEKVFLECVQDMDHENMFWYRQDPGLGLRLIYFSYDVKMKEKGDIPEGYSVSREKKERFSLILESASTNQTSMYLCASSLDRVGYEQYFGPGTRLTVT.

The chain links TRBV5-6 to TRBJ2-3, with 8 bases identical to TRBD2. After removal of 2 bases from V and 1 base from J, the junction contained 9 bases not matched to a gene. From germline, CDR1 is SGHDT and CDR2 YYEEEE. The CDR3 sequence is 17 residues long. CDR3 sequence reads: CASSLETGGVGTDTQYF. CDR3 DNA: TGTGCCAGCAGCTTAGAAACCGGGGGGGTGGGCACAGATACGCAGTATTTT.

This clone was counted a single time. The V call is TRBV6-5, the J call TRBJ2-1; a weak D match, TRBD2 (5 bases). The CDR3 contains 15 residues. The V and J ends lost 6 bases and 4 bases respectively, with 16 bases between them. Germline CDR1 reads MNHEY; CDR2 reads SVGAGI. The CDR3 DNA reads as TGTGCCAGCAGGCGAGGACTGCCTGGATACAATGAGCAGTTCTTC. Its translation is CASRRGLPGYNEQFF.

J is TRBJ1-2 and V is TRBV5-6; D ambiguous. This CDR3 has 14 residues. The V end lost 2 bases, the J end lost 5 bases, and 13 bases lay between the germline ends. Germline V gene sequence: CDR1 SGHDT, CDR2 YYEEEE. The CDR3 DNA reads as TGTGCCAGCAGCTTAAAACCGGGGTTTTATGGCTACACCTTC. It yields the protein CASSLKPGFYGYTF.

J is TRBJ2-5 and V is TRBV19; 11 bases are shared with TRBD1. The CDR3 covers 14 residues. Germline CDR1 is LNHDA and CDR2 is SQIVND (reference sequence). V shed 6 bases, J shed 5 bases, and the junction held 5 bases outside the gene matches. The CDR3 is CASRGDRGDETQYF. CDR3 sequence (DNA): TGTGCCAGTAGGGGGGACAGGGGGGACGAGACCCAGTACTTC.

This chain links TRBV5-1 with TRBJ2-1; TRBD1 matches 8 bases. CDR3 length equals 14 residues. The V gene end was trimmed by 4 bases and the J gene end by 5 bases; junction bases not matched to a gene: 5. Germline values: CDR1 SGHRS, CDR2 YFSETQ. CDR3 region: CASSPRTGNNEQFF. DNA of the CDR3: TGCGCCAGCAGCCCGCGGACAGGGAACAATGAGCAGTTCTTC. Full variable domain (missing parts from reference TRBV5-1 and TRBJ2-1): KAGVTQTPRYLIKTRGQQVTLSCSPISGHRSVSWYQQTPGQGLQFLFEYFSETQRNKGNFPGRFSGRQFSNSRSEMNVSTLELGDSALYLCASSPRTGNNEQFFGPGTRLTVL.